This T cell receptor (beta chain) originates from a study of T-cell memory formation after mild COVID-19. Study summary: Largely donor-specific TCR clusters were found.

Using constant-segment primers, 5'RACE produced TCR alpha and TCR beta cDNA libraries carrying sample barcodes and UMIs. Each CDR3 protein gets one entry after TCRdb re-called the 5' RACE reads with MiXCR. Of roughly 380,000 distinct CDR3 sequences listed, over 25% are singletons. This clonotype was seen a handful of times. V was shortened by 0 bases and J by 5 bases, with 29 bases between the two germline ends. The CDR3 runs to 20 residues. V is TRBV23-1 and J is TRBJ2-7; possibly TRBD1 for D (6 bases). TRBV23-1 is an ORF for which the function is uncertain. The sequencing input was PBMCs or a T cell subset sorted from them (not recorded which). The clonotype was recovered from an adult woman who had mild COVID-19 (a few samples of this study predate the infection). Cell type and time point are not known. CDR3: CASSQSRRKDSRRRWDEQYF. The CDR3 coding sequence is TGCGCCAGCAGTCAATCCAGACGAAAGGACAGCCGTCGCCGGTGGGACGAGCAGTACTTC.